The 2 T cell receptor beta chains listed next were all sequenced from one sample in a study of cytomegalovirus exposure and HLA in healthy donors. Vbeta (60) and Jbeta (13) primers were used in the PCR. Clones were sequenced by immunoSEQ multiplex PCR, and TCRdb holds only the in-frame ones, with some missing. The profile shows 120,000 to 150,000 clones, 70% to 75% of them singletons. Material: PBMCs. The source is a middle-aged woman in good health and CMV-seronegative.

CDR3 DNA sequence: TGCGCCAGCAGCCAAGAGTATTGGCAGGCTAATTCACCCCTCCACTTT. This sequence encodes CASSQEYWQANSPLHF. This chain joins TRBV4-3 and TRBJ1-6; no definite D call. The germline CDR1 and CDR2 sequences are LGHNA and YSLEER. Trimming left V 0 bases short and J 6 bases short, with 12 bases between. The CDR3 loop spans 16 amino acids.

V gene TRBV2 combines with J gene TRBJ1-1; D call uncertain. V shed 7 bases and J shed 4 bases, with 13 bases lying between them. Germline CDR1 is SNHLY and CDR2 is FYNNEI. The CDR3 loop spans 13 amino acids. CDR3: CASIVEGGTEAFF. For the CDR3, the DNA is TGTGCCAGCATAGTCGAGGGCGGCACTGAAGCTTTCTTT. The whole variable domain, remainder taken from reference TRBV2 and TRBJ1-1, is EPEVTQTPSHQVTQMGQEVILRCVPISNHLYFYWYRQILGQKVEFLVSFYNNEISEKSEIFDDQFSVERPDGSNFTLKIRSTKLEDSAMYFCASIVEGGTEAFFGQGTRLTVV.